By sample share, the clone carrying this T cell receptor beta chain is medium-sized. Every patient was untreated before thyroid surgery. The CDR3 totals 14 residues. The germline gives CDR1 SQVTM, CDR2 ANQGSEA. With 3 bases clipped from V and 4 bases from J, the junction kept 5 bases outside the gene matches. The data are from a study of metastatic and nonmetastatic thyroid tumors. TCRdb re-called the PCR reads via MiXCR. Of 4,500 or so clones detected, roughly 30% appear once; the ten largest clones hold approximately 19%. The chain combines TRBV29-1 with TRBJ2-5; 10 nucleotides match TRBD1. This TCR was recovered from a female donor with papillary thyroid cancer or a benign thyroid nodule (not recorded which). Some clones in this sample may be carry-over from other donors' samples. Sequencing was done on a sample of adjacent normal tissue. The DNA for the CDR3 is TGCAGCGTTGATGGACAGGGGGTTTCAGAGACCCAGTACTTC. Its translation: CSVDGQGVSETQYF.